This T cell receptor (beta chain) emerged from a study of synovial regulatory T cells in juvenile arthritis. Study background: Six patients were on methotrexate and a few were untreated.

Germline lookup yields CDR1 LNHDA and CDR2 SQIVND (reference sequence). The CDR3 is made up of 14 amino acids. No nucleotide data were recorded. Clones were sequenced by immunoSEQ multiplex PCR, and TCRdb holds only the in-frame ones, with some missing. This repertoire comprises around 2,400 clones; its ten largest clones make up 12%. The synovial samples were synovial fluid, paired with peripheral blood from each active arthritis patient. Donors were about a dozen juvenile idiopathic arthritis patients with active disease. With respect to this clone: Its antigen is unknown.

Findings of the study overall: Synovial Treg CDR3 sequences overlapped more with iaTregs than other circulating Tregs.

This sequence joins TRBV19 and TRBJ2-2; the D call from TCRdb, TRBD1, cannot be confirmed without DNA. The sample consisted of Treg cells from the synovium. The TCR sequence derives from a donor aged 2 to 35 with juvenile idiopathic arthritis. CDR3 sequence reads: CASSQGQLTGELFF.